The 7 T cell receptor beta chains reported below all come from one sample, sequenced in a study of blood T cell repertoires in COVID-19. Clones were sequenced by immunoSEQ multiplex PCR, and TCRdb holds only the in-frame ones, with some missing. The repertoire has nearly 200,000 clones, about 85% of them found once; the top ten carry less than 20%. The source material was peripheral blood. These receptors originate from a human donor in a cohort sampled during active COVID-19.

The CDR3 nucleotides read TGTGCCAGTAGTATACGACGGAGCTCCTACGAGCAGTACTTC. Protein: CASSIRRSSYEQYF. The V and J genes are TRBV19 and TRBJ2-7; no reliable D call. V gave up 2 bases and J gave up 0 bases, with 8 bases separating them. The CDR3 is made up of 14 amino acids. Germline CDR1 and CDR2: LNHDA and SQIVND (reference sequence). The full variable domain, its missing parts supplied by reference TRBV19 and TRBJ2-7, is DGGITQSPKYLFRKEGQNVTLSCEQNLNHDAMYWYRQDPGQGLRLIYYSQIVNDFQKGDIAEGYSVSREKKESFPLTVTSAQKNPTAFYLCASSIRRSSYEQYFGPGTRLTVT.

CDR3 in amino acids: CASSIEGSGGTDTQYF. The CDR3 DNA is TGTGCCAGTAGTATTGAGGGCTCGGGGGGCACAGATACGCAGTATTTT. The rearrangement joins TRBV19 to TRBJ2-3, with TRBD2 as a possible D gene (6 bases). The germline gives CDR1 LNHDA, CDR2 SQIVND (reference sequence). The CDR3 spans 16 residues. Trimming removed 3 bases at V and 1 base at J, with 14 bases between. The full variable domain, its missing parts supplied by reference TRBV19 and TRBJ2-3, is DGGITQSPKYLFRKEGQNVTLSCEQNLNHDAMYWYRQDPGQGLRLIYYSQIVNDFQKGDIAEGYSVSREKKESFPLTVTSAQKNPTAFYLCASSIEGSGGTDTQYFGPGTRLTVL.

The genes are TRBV6-2 or TRBV6-3 and TRBJ1-2; unclear D gene. Trimming removed 6 bases at V and 5 bases at J, with 16 bases between. The CDR3 loop spans 14 amino acids. The germline gives CDR1 MNHEY, CDR2 SVGEGT. CDR3 bases: TGTGCCAGCAGCCCCCATAAAGCGCCATATGGCTACACCTTC. As protein: CASSPHKAPYGYTF.

The chain recombines TRBV6-1 with TRBJ2-7; D gene ambiguous. The CDR3 has 13 amino acids. Germline CDR1 MNHNS, CDR2 SASEGT. The germline V and J ends were trimmed by 3 bases and 2 bases, with 8 bases remaining between them. CDR3 nucleotide sequence: TGTGCCAGCAGTGAGAACTCCCCCTACGAGCAGTACGTC. It is translated as CASSENSPYEQYV.

The V and J genes are TRBV2 and TRBJ1-4; a possible D gene is TRBD1 (6 bases). V lost 6 bases and J lost 5, with 16 bases in between. The CDR3 loop spans 15 amino acids. Per germline, CDR1 SNHLY and CDR2 FYNNEI. The CDR3 region has the DNA TGTGCCAGCAGCCCCGGTCGAGACAGGAATGAAAAACTGTTTTTT. It yields the protein CASSPGRDRNEKLFF.

This clone showed up just once. The rearrangement uses TRBV27 and TRBJ2-5; 8 nucleotides align to TRBD1. Germline loops: CDR1 MNHEY, CDR2 SMNVEV (reference sequence). J gave up 2 bases and V 7 bases, and 9 bases lay outside the gene matches. The CDR3 totals 15 residues. In DNA, the CDR3 is TGTGCCAGCAAGTCGGTCCGACAGGGGCAAGAGACCCAGTACTTC. It specifies CASKSVRQGQETQYF.

The chain has TRBV24-1 and TRBJ1-2; unclear D gene. Trimming took 3 bases from V and 2 from J, leaving 6 bases between them. CDR1 and CDR2 from the germline V gene are KGHDR and SFDVKD. The CDR3 runs 13 residues. CDR3 in amino acids: CATSDGGNYGYTF. Written as DNA, the CDR3 is TGTGCCACCAGTGATGGAGGGAACTATGGCTACACCTTC.